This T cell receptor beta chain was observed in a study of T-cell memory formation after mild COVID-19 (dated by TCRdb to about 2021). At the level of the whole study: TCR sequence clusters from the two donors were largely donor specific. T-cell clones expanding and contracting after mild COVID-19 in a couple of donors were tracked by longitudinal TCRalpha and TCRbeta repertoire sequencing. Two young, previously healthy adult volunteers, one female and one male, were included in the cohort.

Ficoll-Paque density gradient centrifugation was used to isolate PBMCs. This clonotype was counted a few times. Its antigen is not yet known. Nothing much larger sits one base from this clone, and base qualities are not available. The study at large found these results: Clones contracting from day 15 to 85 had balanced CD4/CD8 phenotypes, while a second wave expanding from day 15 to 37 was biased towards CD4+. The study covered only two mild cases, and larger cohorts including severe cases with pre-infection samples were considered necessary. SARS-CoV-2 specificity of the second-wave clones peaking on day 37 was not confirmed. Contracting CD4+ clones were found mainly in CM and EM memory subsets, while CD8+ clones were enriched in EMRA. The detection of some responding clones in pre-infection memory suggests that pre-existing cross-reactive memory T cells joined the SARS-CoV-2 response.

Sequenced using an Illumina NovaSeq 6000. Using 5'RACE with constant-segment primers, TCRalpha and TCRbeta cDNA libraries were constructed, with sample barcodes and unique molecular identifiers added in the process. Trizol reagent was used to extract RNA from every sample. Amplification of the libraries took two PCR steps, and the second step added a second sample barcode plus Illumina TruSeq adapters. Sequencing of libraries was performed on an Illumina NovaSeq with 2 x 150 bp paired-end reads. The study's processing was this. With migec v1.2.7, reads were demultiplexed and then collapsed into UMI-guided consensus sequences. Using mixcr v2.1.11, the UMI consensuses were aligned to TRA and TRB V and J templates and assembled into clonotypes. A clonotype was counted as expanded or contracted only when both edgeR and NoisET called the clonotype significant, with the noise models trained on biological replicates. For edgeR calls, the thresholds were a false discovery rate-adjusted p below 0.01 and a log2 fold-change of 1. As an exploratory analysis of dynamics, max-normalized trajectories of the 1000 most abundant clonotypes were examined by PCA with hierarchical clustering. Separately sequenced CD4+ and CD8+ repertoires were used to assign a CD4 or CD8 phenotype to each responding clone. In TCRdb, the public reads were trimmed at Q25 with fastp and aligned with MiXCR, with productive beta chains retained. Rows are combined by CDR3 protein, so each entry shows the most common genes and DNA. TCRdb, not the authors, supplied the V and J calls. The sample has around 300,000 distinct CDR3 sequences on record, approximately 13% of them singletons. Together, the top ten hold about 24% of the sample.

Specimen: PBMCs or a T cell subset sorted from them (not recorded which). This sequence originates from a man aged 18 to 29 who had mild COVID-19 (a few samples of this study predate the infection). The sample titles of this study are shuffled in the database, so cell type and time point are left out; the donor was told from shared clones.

The CDR3 loop reads CASSPGSYNEQFF. The DNA is TGTGCCAGCTCACCCGGCAGCTACAATGAGCAGTTCTTC. This sequence uses TRBV18 and TRBJ2-1, with the D gene call left open. The CDR3 measures 13 amino acids from cysteine to phenylalanine. The retained sequence is limited to the CDR3, 39 bases, with the frame set at the first base. V and J lose 3 bases and 3 bases, and a span of 6 bases separates them. CDR1 is given as KGHSH and CDR2 as LQKENI, both from the germline V gene.